A single sample is the source of the 11 T cell receptor beta chains below, sequenced in a study of Ad26.COV2.S vaccination and SARS-CoV-2 variants. As to treatment: about 20 received Ad26.COV2.S at low or high dose, single or two shots; roughly five received placebo; per-sample allocation not given. The study sampled participants on day 63 after the first vaccine or placebo injection. The method was immunoSEQ multiplex PCR; TCRdb's version includes in-frame clones alone and lacks a portion of them. In the table there are about 320,000 clones, over 80% of which are singletons. Sequenced here: peripheral blood, sampled in a trial of Ad26.COV2.S vaccine versus placebo. The source is a person aged 18 to 65 who received the Ad26.COV2.S COVID-19 vaccine or a placebo.

This clone was counted ten times or more. The chain has TRBV29-1 and TRBJ1-1; D possibly corresponds to TRBD1 (5 bases). V was trimmed by 0 bases and J by 0 bases, leaving 17 bases between them. The germline V gene encodes CDR1 SQVTM and CDR2 ANQGSEA. The CDR3 totals 17 residues. CDR3 DNA: TGCAGCGTTGAAGATAGCGTCACGGGGGGGATGAACACTGAAGCTTTCTTT. Translated, it gives CSVEDSVTGGMNTEAFF.

This chain connects TRBV19 to TRBJ1-5; no reliable D call. The CDR3 length is 14 residues. Trimming took off 6 bases at V and 3 bases at J, with 12 bases between the two ends. Per germline, CDR1 LNHDA and CDR2 SQIVND (reference sequence). In DNA, the CDR3 is TGTGCCAGTAGCCCCTCACGGTCCAATCAGCCCCAGCATTTT. The encoded protein is CASSPSRSNQPQHF.

This clone has just one count. The chain carries TRBV2 and TRBJ2-3, with unresolved D. This CDR3 is built from 12 residues. Trimming removed 2 bases at V and 3 bases at J, with 3 bases between. Germline V gene lookup returns CDR1 SNHLY and CDR2 FYNNEI. CDR3 DNA sequence: TGTGCCAGCAGTGAAATGACAGATACGCAGTATTTT. Translating it yields CASSEMTDTQYF.

V gene TRBV5-1 combines with J gene TRBJ2-1; 8 bases match TRBD1. The CDR3 spans 15 residues. CDR1 and CDR2 from the germline V gene are SGHRS and YFSETQ. V lost 1 base and J lost 5; bases outside the gene matches: 5. The CDR3 sequence is CASSLSGQGNNEQFF. The CDR3 DNA follows: TGCGCCAGCAGCTTGTCCGGACAGGGAAACAATGAGCAGTTCTTC.

The rearrangement joins TRBV3-1 (or the pseudogene TRBV3-2) to TRBJ2-1; 7 bases map to TRBD2. Germline V CDR1 and CDR2: LGHDT, YNNKEL (reference sequence). The trim removed 3 bases at V and 3 bases at J, leaving 11 bases unmatched. The CDR3 is 17 residues long. CDR3 sequence reads: CASSQELNGGIYNEQFF. Here the CDR3 DNA reads TGTGCCAGCAGCCAGGAACTGAACGGGGGGATCTACAATGAGCAGTTCTTC.

This chain uses TRBV5-1 with TRBJ1-1; 7 bases are shared with TRBD1. Germline CDR1 and CDR2: SGHRS and YFSETQ. With V trimmed by 0 bases and J by 3 bases, 5 bases remained unmatched. The CDR3 is made up of 15 amino acids. The CDR3 DNA sequence: TGCGCCAGCAGCTTGGACAAACAGGGGTACACTGAAGCTTTCTTT. Translated: CASSLDKQGYTEAFF.

This sequence joins TRBV12-5 and TRBJ2-1, with D perhaps matching TRBD1 or TRBD2 (5 bases each). Trimming shortened V by 6 bases and J by 4 bases, and 13 bases separated the two germline ends. The CDR3 runs to 14 residues. Germline assignment: CDR1 LGHNT and CDR2 FRNRAP. The CDR3 here is CASGPPGPYNEQFF. The CDR3 DNA sequence: TGTGCTAGTGGGCCGCCGGGGCCATACAATGAGCAGTTCTTC.

This clone occurred once. The V call is TRBV7-3, the J call TRBJ2-2, with 9 bases matching TRBD1. V dropped 7 bases and J dropped 0; count of bases not matched to a gene: 3. Germline CDR1 reads SGHTA; CDR2 reads FQGTGA. This CDR3 has 15 residues. CDR3 region: CASTRTGANTGELFF. CDR3 bases: TGTGCCAGCACGAGGACAGGGGCGAACACCGGGGAGCTGTTTTTT.

The chain couples TRBV27 to TRBJ2-2; TRBD1 or TRBD2 may be the D gene (6 bases each). CDR1 is MNHEY, CDR2 SMNVEV, per germline (reference sequence). With 3 bases removed from V and 5 bases from J, the gap between germline ends came to 13 bases. The CDR3 is 15 amino acids. The DNA for the CDR3 is TGTGCCAGCAGTTTTATAGGGGGGACGACCGGGGAGCTGTTTTTT. The encoded protein is CASSFIGGTTGELFF.

The V gene is TRBV10-3, the J gene TRBJ2-2, with 9 nucleotides matching TRBD1. Germline loops: CDR1 ENHRY, CDR2 SYGVKD. V lost 4 bases and J lost 7; bases outside the gene matches: 4. This CDR3 spans 14 amino acids. This chain's CDR3 is CAISAQGADGELFF. CDR3 in DNA: TGTGCCATCAGTGCACAGGGGGCCGACGGGGAGCTGTTTTTT.

This chain joins TRBV28 and TRBJ2-7; TRBD1 matches at 9 bases. The CDR3 covers 15 residues. V was pared by 6 bases and J by 6 bases, with 12 bases of the junction left unmatched. Germline V gives CDR1 MDHEN, CDR2 SYDVKM. The CDR3 nucleotides are TGTGCCAGCAGAAAACAGGGGGCCAGGGGTAGCGAGCAGTACTTC. Its protein is CASRKQGARGSEQYF.